This T cell receptor beta chain was observed in a study of cytomegalovirus exposure and HLA in healthy donors. In the study overall: Genetic ancestry analysis placed approximately 79% of the 300 to 500 donors that were genotyped in the Caucasian-associated cluster. General observations from the study: No immune exposure information besides CMV serostatus was available.

A few counts support this clone. Its antigen is still unknown. Vbeta (60) and Jbeta (13) primers were used in the PCR. Clones were read by immunoSEQ multiplex PCR, and TCRdb kept only the in-frame ones, dropping some. The table includes nearly 110,000 clones, 60% to 85% detected once. Donors sampled were nominally healthy, though unrecorded immune exposures were likely. Germline CDR1 reads LNHDA; CDR2 reads SQIVND (reference sequence). The CDR3 consists of 17 residues. V was shortened by 0 bases and J by 6 bases, with 18 bases between the two germline ends. The sample taken for sequencing was PBMCs. The chain employs TRBV19 and TRBJ2-1, with D perhaps matching TRBD1 (6 bases). This receptor was identified in a male donor in good health and CMV-seropositive. CDR3 in DNA: TGTGCCAGTAGTATAGAGTACTCAGGGGTCGTACTCAATGAGCAGTTCTTC. Translating it yields CASSIEYSGVVLNEQFF.